One sample yielded the 24 T cell receptor beta chains listed below, sequenced in a study of blood T cell repertoires in COVID-19. Sequenced by immunoSEQ multiplex PCR; TCRdb stores in-frame clones only, minus some. The sample consists of fewer than 250,000 clones, roughly 82% of them appearing once. Sequenced material: peripheral blood. The receptors derive from a woman between 65 and 79 years old with acute or convalescent COVID-19.

This sequence joins TRBV2 and TRBJ2-4, with D possibly being TRBD1 (8 bases). The germline V and J ends were trimmed by 5 bases and 8 bases, with 13 bases remaining between them. The CDR3 has 13 amino acids. Germline V gene data show CDR1 as SNHLY and CDR2 as FYNNEI. The CDR3 loop reads CASSPQGGDIQYF. In DNA form, the CDR3 reads TGTGCCAGCAGTCCACAGGGGGGGGACATTCAGTACTTC.

The J gene is TRBJ2-4, the V gene TRBV6-1; D is undetermined. From germline, CDR1 is MNHNS and CDR2 SASEGT. The CDR3 covers 11 residues. Trimming stripped 2 bases from V and 15 bases from J, with 11 bases between. DNA of the CDR3: TGTGCCAGCAGTGAATTAGTTCAGGTGTACTTC. It is translated as CASSELVQVYF.

The chain links TRBV15 to TRBJ1-3; D is uncertain. Looked up from germline, CDR1 is LNHNV and CDR2 is YYDKDF (reference sequence). The CDR3 covers 13 residues. V shed 6 bases and J shed 0 bases, with 6 bases lying between them. The CDR3 here is CATRFSSGNTIYF. CDR3 coding DNA: TGTGCCACCAGGTTCTCCTCTGGAAACACCATATATTTT.

This chain links TRBV19 with TRBJ1-5, with D perhaps matching TRBD1 (5 bases). Trimming stripped 6 bases from V and 7 bases from J, with 10 bases between. CDR3 length: 12 amino acids. The germline V gene encodes CDR1 LNHDA and CDR2 SQIVND (reference sequence). CDR3 DNA: TGTGCCAGTAGAGGGGTGGGACAGCCCCAGCATTTT. It translates to CASRGVGQPQHF. Complete variable domain (other parts from reference TRBV19 and TRBJ1-5): DGGITQSPKYLFRKEGQNVTLSCEQNLNHDAMYWYRQDPGQGLRLIYYSQIVNDFQKGDIAEGYSVSREKKESFPLTVTSAQKNPTAFYLCASRGVGQPQHFGDGTRLSIL.

The chain combines TRBV7-2 with TRBJ1-6; 9 bases map to TRBD1. V gave up 5 bases and J gave up 10 bases; unmatched junction bases: 9. The CDR3 sequence is 15 residues long. Germline CDR1 SGHTA, CDR2 FQGNSA. CDR3 nucleotide sequence: TGTGCCAGCAGCCCACAGACAGGGGGTATCTCACCCCTCCACTTT. Encoded protein: CASSPQTGGISPLHF.

This clone came up once. The chain carries TRBV5-1 and TRBJ2-5, with 8 bases fitting TRBD1. CDR3 length: 16 residues. After removal of 2 bases from V and 5 bases from J, the junction contained 11 bases not matched to a gene. In germline, CDR1 is SGHRS, CDR2 YFSETQ. CDR3 in amino acids: CASSLSTGGYGETQYF. The CDR3 DNA sequence: TGCGCCAGCAGCTTAAGTACAGGGGGATATGGGGAGACCCAGTACTTC.

V gene TRBV28 combines with J gene TRBJ1-5; perhaps TRBD1 as D (6 bases). This CDR3 spans 16 amino acids. V dropped 5 bases and J dropped 7 bases, with 21 bases sitting between them. Germline CDR1 is MDHEN and CDR2 is SYDVKM. This CDR3 reads CASSPRGAGRGQPQHF. The CDR3 nucleotides are TGTGCCAGCAGTCCCCGGGGGGCAGGGAGGGGCCAGCCCCAGCATTTT.

This clone was counted only a few times. V gene TRBV3-1 (or the pseudogene TRBV3-2) combines with J gene TRBJ1-1; unclear D gene. Germline values: CDR1 LGHDT, CDR2 YNNKEL (reference sequence). V was cut by 2 bases and J by 1 base, with 11 bases left in between. There are 15 residues in the CDR3. The CDR3 reads CASSQPGLRNTEAFF. The CDR3 bases are TGTGCCAGCAGCCAACCCGGACTGAGGAACACTGAAGCTTTCTTT.

In this sample, this clone turned up once. The rearrangement links TRBV24-1 to TRBJ2-3; D not certain. Trimming removed 7 bases from V and 4 bases from J, with 11 bases in between. CDR1 and CDR2 (germline): KGHDR, SFDVKD. The CDR3 runs 13 residues. CDR3 sequence (DNA): TGTGCCACCAGCCCCCCGGGTGCAGATACGCAGTATTTT. It yields the protein CATSPPGADTQYF.

The CDR3 nucleotides read TGTGCCAGCAGTACCGGGGGGGCAGGGCAGCCCCAGCATTTT. Translation: CASSTGGAGQPQHF. This chain connects TRBV6-2 or TRBV6-3 to TRBJ1-5; D might be TRBD1 (6 bases). Germline loops: CDR1 MNHEY, CDR2 SVGEGT. V dropped 5 bases and J dropped 7 bases, with 15 bases sitting between them. The CDR3 is 14 residues long.

The gene calls are TRBV27 and TRBJ1-6; D is perhaps TRBD1 (5 bases). CDR3 length: 12 amino acids. Per germline, CDR1 MNHEY and CDR2 SMNVEV (reference sequence). V was trimmed by 6 bases and J by 10 bases, leaving 10 bases between them. DNA of the CDR3: TGTGCCAGCAGCCCGGGGGGGTCACCCCTCCACTTT. The encoded protein is CASSPGGSPLHF.

The genes are TRBV10-3 and TRBJ1-6; D is ambiguous. CDR1 and CDR2 from the germline V gene are ENHRY and SYGVKD. The V and J ends lost 3 bases and 4 bases respectively, with 7 bases between them. CDR3 length: 14 amino acids. Here the CDR3 reads CAISEEVYNSPLHF. CDR3 DNA sequence: TGTGCCATCAGTGAAGAGGTTTATAATTCACCCCTCCACTTT.

V and J are TRBV7-2 and TRBJ2-2, with TRBD1 matching 8 bases. The CDR3 extends over 16 amino acids. Trimming cost V 5 bases and J 1 base; bases outside gene matches: 6. In germline, CDR1 is SGHTA, CDR2 FQGNSA. CDR3 DNA: TGTGCCAGCAGCCTGGCAGGGACAGGGAACACCGGGGAGCTGTTTTTT. Translating gives CASSLAGTGNTGELFF.

The rearrangement links TRBV3-1 (or the pseudogene TRBV3-2) to TRBJ2-1; D is perhaps TRBD1 (6 bases). V lost 0 bases and J 2 bases, leaving 8 bases between the germline ends. This CDR3 spans 15 amino acids. Germline V CDR1 and CDR2: LGHDT, YNNKEL (reference sequence). The CDR3 reads CASSQDRGPYNEQFF. CDR3 DNA sequence: TGTGCCAGCAGCCAAGACAGGGGACCCTACAATGAGCAGTTCTTC.

V usage is TRBV7-9 and J usage is TRBJ1-6; possibly TRBD1 for D (6 bases). This CDR3 comprises 16 residues. Germline V gene data show CDR1 as SEHNR and CDR2 as FQNEAQ (reference sequence). Trimming cost V 1 base and J 7 bases, with 14 bases left between them. CDR3 nucleotide sequence: TGTGCCAGCAGCTTAGGTCCTGGCAGGGGCAATTCACCCCTCCACTTT. Translating it yields CASSLGPGRGNSPLHF.

J is TRBJ1-5 and V is TRBV4-2, with 7 nucleotides matching TRBD1. Germline V gives CDR1 LGHNA, CDR2 YNFKEQ. The length of the CDR3 is 17 residues. With V trimmed by 0 bases and J by 3 bases, 8 bases remained unmatched. The CDR3 sequence is CASSQEGGRGYNQPQHF. CDR3 sequence (DNA): TGTGCCAGCAGCCAAGAAGGTGGCAGGGGGTACAATCAGCCCCAGCATTTT.

The chain joins TRBV6-6 to TRBJ1-2; TRBD1 aligns across 9 bases. This CDR3 region has 14 residues. J lost 6 bases, V lost 5 bases, and 7 bases had no gene match. Per germline, CDR1 MNHNY and CDR2 SVGAGI (reference sequence). The CDR3 sequence is CASSPPGQGDGYTF. In DNA, the CDR3 is TGTGCCAGCAGTCCCCCGGGACAGGGTGATGGCTACACCTTC.

The rearrangement uses TRBV4-2 and TRBJ2-7; D ambiguous. The CDR3 length is 15 residues. CDR1 LGHNA and CDR2 YNFKEQ come from the germline V gene. The V gene lost 0 bases and the J gene lost 3 bases, with 12 bases spanning the gap. In nucleotides, the CDR3 is TGTGCCAGCAGCCAAGATAACATACAGAGCTACGAGCAGTACTTC. This translates into CASSQDNIQSYEQYF.

The chain's CDR3 is CASSEAGTGAHGYTF. Written as DNA, the CDR3 is TGTGCCAGTAGTGAGGCCGGGACAGGGGCTCATGGCTACACCTTC. The V call is TRBV19, the J call TRBJ1-2; 10 bases are a match to TRBD1. There are 15 residues in the CDR3. Unmatched junction bases numbered 9, after V lost 5 bases and J lost 6 bases. CDR1 is LNHDA, CDR2 SQIVND, per germline (reference sequence).

The chain joins TRBV12-3 or TRBV12-4 to TRBJ1-6, with 7 bases matching TRBD1. The CDR3 is made up of 11 amino acids. V lost 5 bases, J lost 14 bases, and 3 bases stayed unmatched. CDR3 amino acids: CASSLQGALHF. CDR3 coding DNA: TGTGCCAGCAGTCTTCAGGGGGCCCTCCACTTT.

This chain joins TRBV6-1 and TRBJ1-1; no reliable D call. The germline V gene encodes CDR1 MNHNS and CDR2 SASEGT. There are 15 residues in the CDR3. Trimming pared 1 base from V and 0 bases from J, leaving 9 bases between. The CDR3, as DNA: TGTGCCAGCAGTGAAGTGGTCAGAATGAACACTGAAGCTTTCTTT. Translating it yields CASSEVVRMNTEAFF.

The genes are TRBV6-4 and TRBJ2-2, with 7 bases fitting TRBD1. V lost 4 bases to trimming and J lost 0 bases; unmatched junction nucleotides: 2. The CDR3 is 15 amino acids. Germline CDR1 MRHNA, CDR2 SNTAGT. The CDR3 reads CASSADRANTGELFF. The CDR3 DNA reads as TGTGCCAGCAGTGCAGACAGGGCGAACACCGGGGAGCTGTTTTTT.

This sequence joins TRBV29-1 and TRBJ1-2, with D possibly matching TRBD1 (6 bases). CDR3 length: 12 amino acids. Germline loops: CDR1 SQVTM, CDR2 ANQGSEA. V was pared by 4 bases and J by 1 base, with 7 bases between. This chain's CDR3 is CSVGTDNYGYTF. The CDR3 region has the DNA TGCAGCGTTGGGACAGATAACTATGGCTACACCTTC.

The chain joins TRBV5-1 to TRBJ2-3; a weak D match, TRBD2 (5 bases). The CDR3 has 12 residues. CDR1 is SGHRS, CDR2 YFSETQ, per germline. V dropped 0 bases and J dropped 8 bases, with 7 bases sitting between them. CDR3 bases: TGCGCCAGCAGCTTGGGTGAGGGTACGCAGTATTTT. It codes for CASSLGEGTQYF.